These 5 T cell receptor beta chains came from one sample sequenced in a study of tumor-infiltrating lymphocytes in primary liver carcinoma. cDNA specific to TCR beta was made from approximately 0.55 ug of total RNA, with a constant-region primer employed for priming. The TCR beta library was amplified through three nested multiplex PCR rounds in a modified ARM-PCR procedure. The opening two PCR rounds, around 9 cycles each, paired TRBV1-TRBV30 forward primers with a C-beta reverse primer. TCRdb called the multiplex PCR reads again in MiXCR, with one record for every CDR3 protein. The data show about 180,000 distinct CDR3 sequences, 60% seen once. The researchers obtained blood RNA from unsorted whole blood and also extracted germline DNA. The sample consisted of peripheral blood. These receptors came from a middle-aged man with primary liver carcinoma and hepatitis B virus infection.

With regard to this clonotype: One end of the junction is discordant with germline, which a read error may explain. This rearrangement joins TRBV6-6 to TRBJ2-2; possibly TRBD1 for D (6 bases). There are 12 residues in the CDR3. The germline V gene encodes CDR1 MNHNY and CDR2 SVGAGI (reference sequence). The CDR3 DNA is TGTGCCAGTACAGGGTTAACCGGGGAGCTGGTTTTT. It codes for CASTGLTGELVF.

The chain is built from TRBV28 and TRBJ1-6; 7 bases fit TRBD1. The J segment lost 10 bases and the V segment lost 2 bases, leaving 5 bases of the junction unmatched. CDR1 and CDR2 (germline): MDHEN, SYDVKM. The CDR3 runs 14 residues. CDR3 nucleotide sequence: TGTGCCAGCAGTTTAGACAGGGAACACTCACCCCTCCACTTT. This translates into CASSLDREHSPLHF.

The sample holds one count of this clonotype. The junction shows a germline mismatch at one end, possibly a read error. This chain links TRBV11-2 with TRBJ2-7; tentatively, D is TRBD1 (6 bases). Germline V gene data show CDR1 as SGHAT and CDR2 as FQNNGV. This CDR3 spans 16 amino acids. The CDR3 DNA is TGTGCCAGCAGCCCGTCTCCCGGGACATCCCCATACGAGCAGTATTTC. Its translation is CASSPSPGTSPYEQYF.

The V and J genes are TRBV12-3 or TRBV12-4 and TRBJ2-5, with D perhaps TRBD2 (6 bases). V gave up 3 bases and J gave up 5 bases, with 10 bases separating them. The length of the CDR3 is 13 residues. The CDR3 spells CASSFLEGETQYF. The DNA for the CDR3 is TGTGCCAGCAGTTTTTTGGAGGGGGAGACCCAGTACTTC.

This clonotype was observed once. One end of the junction fails to match germline, which may point to a read error. This chain links TRBV4-2 with TRBJ2-3; TRBD1 agrees at 8 bases. The CDR3 length is 16 residues. From germline, CDR1 is LGHNA and CDR2 YNFKEQ. The CDR3 is CASSQDRQGAADTRYF. As DNA, the CDR3 is TGTGCCAGCAGCCAAGATCGGCAGGGGGCAGCAGATACGCGGTATTTT.